The 30 T cell receptor beta chains reported below all come from one sample, sequenced in a study of response to subunit inactivated influenza vaccine. TCRdb used MiXCR to reprocess the RT-PCR reads, holding one entry per CDR3 protein. The data contain about 310,000 distinct CDR3 sequences, roughly 22% of them singletons. The material sequenced was PBMCs from blood, taken 21 months after vaccination. The receptors here all came from a man in his fifties or sixties who received an inactivated influenza vaccine.

This clonotype has just a few counts. The rearrangement links TRBV20-1 to TRBJ1-1; D is undetermined. The CDR3 has 12 amino acids. The germline V and J ends were trimmed by 7 bases and 4 bases, with 13 bases remaining between them. CDR1 and CDR2 from the germline V gene are DFQATT and SNEGSKA (reference sequence). The CDR3 sequence: CSVSLAGTEAFF. CDR3 coding DNA: TGCAGTGTGAGCCTAGCAGGCACTGAAGCTTTCTTT.

V is TRBV28 and J is TRBJ1-5; D ambiguous. This CDR3 spans 13 amino acids. CDR1 and CDR2 (germline): MDHEN, SYDVKM. Trimming removed 7 bases from V and 6 bases from J, with 13 bases in between. CDR3 loop: CASNDRPGQPQHF. Here the CDR3 DNA reads TGTGCCAGCAACGACCGTCCCGGTCAGCCCCAGCATTTT.

The V gene is TRBV9, the J gene TRBJ1-1, with D possibly TRBD1 on 5 matching bases. Per germline, CDR1 SGDLS and CDR2 YYNGEE. The CDR3 spans 15 residues. Between the trimmed V and J ends, which lost 0 bases and 1 base, there was a span of 10 bases. In DNA, the CDR3 is TGTGCCAGCAGCGTAGAGGTGAGGGGGAACACTGAAGCTTTCTTT. Its translation is CASSVEVRGNTEAFF.

This clonotype turned up a few times. The chain has TRBV7-2 and TRBJ2-7; TRBD1 matches at 8 bases. J gave up 3 bases and V 5 bases, and 6 bases lay outside the gene matches. This CDR3 comprises 14 residues. Germline CDR1 is SGHTA and CDR2 is FQGNSA. The CDR3 bases are TGTGCCAGCAGCACTCGGACAGGGCGCTACGAGCAGTACTTC. It specifies CASSTRTGRYEQYF.

This clonotype has only a few counts. The J gene is TRBJ2-1, the V gene TRBV18; D gene unclear. The V and J ends lost 1 base and 0 bases respectively, with 10 bases between them. Per the germline V gene, CDR1 is KGHSH and CDR2 is LQKENI. The CDR3 has 16 amino acids. CDR3 DNA: TGTGCCAGCTCACCACTGACTGGCAGCTCCTACAATGAGCAGTTCTTC. Translated, it gives CASSPLTGSSYNEQFF.

This clonotype occurred a few times. The rearrangement uses TRBV20-1 and TRBJ2-5; D gene uncertain. The germline V and J ends were trimmed by 3 bases and 5 bases, with 7 bases remaining between them. Germline loops: CDR1 DFQATT, CDR2 SNEGSKA (reference sequence). This CDR3 spans 11 amino acids. The DNA for the CDR3 is TGCAGTGCTAGCTCGCACGAGACCCAGTACTTC. Translation: CSASSHETQYF.

The rearrangement uses TRBV5-4 and TRBJ1-1; D is perhaps TRBD1 (6 bases). Trimming took off 3 bases at V and 1 base at J, with 16 bases between the two ends. The CDR3 is 16 residues long. Germline CDR1 SGHNT, CDR2 YYREEE (reference sequence). CDR3 region: CASSSPMKGGNTEAFF. The CDR3 DNA sequence: TGTGCCAGCAGCTCGCCGATGAAGGGGGGGAACACTGAAGCTTTCTTT.

The V gene is TRBV3-1, the J gene TRBJ1-1; D is undetermined. This CDR3 spans 13 amino acids. Trimming cost V 7 bases and J 0 bases, with 9 bases left between them. CDR1 and CDR2 from the germline V gene are LGHDT and YNNKEL (reference sequence). The CDR3 region is CASTQSMNTEAFF. The CDR3 nucleotides are TGTGCCAGCACCCAGAGTATGAACACTGAAGCTTTCTTT.

Many counts were recorded for this clonotype. The V gene is TRBV18, the J gene TRBJ2-3, with D uncertain. The germline gives CDR1 KGHSH, CDR2 LQKENI. The length of the CDR3 is 14 residues. The V gene lost 6 bases and the J gene lost 1 base, with 11 bases spanning the gap. The CDR3 spells CASSLAGGTDTQYF. The CDR3 coding sequence is TGTGCCAGCTCCCTGGCTGGAGGCACAGATACGCAGTATTTT.

Judged by abundance, this clonotype is medium-sized. The chain couples TRBV12-3 or TRBV12-4 to TRBJ2-1; 11 bases agree with TRBD2. CDR3 length equals 20 residues. V lost 3 bases, J lost 2 bases, and 15 bases stayed unmatched. CDR3 in amino acids: CASSFISGGARSLAYNEQFF. The CDR3 region has the DNA TGTGCCAGCAGTTTTATTAGCGGGGGGGCAAGGTCCCTCGCCTACAATGAGCAGTTCTTC.

The CDR3 sequence: CAISVDRGYGYTF. As DNA, the CDR3 is TGTGCCATCAGTGTTGACAGGGGTTATGGCTACACCTTC. J is TRBJ1-2 and V is TRBV10-3; 8 bases match TRBD1. Germline assignment: CDR1 ENHRY and CDR2 SYGVKD. The J segment lost 5 bases and the V segment lost 4 bases, leaving 3 bases of the junction unmatched. This CDR3 has 13 residues.

In this sample, this clonotype turned up a few times. The genes are TRBV4-2 and TRBJ2-7; TRBD2 matches 8 bases. The CDR3 totals 15 residues. Per the germline V gene, CDR1 is LGHNA and CDR2 is YNFKEQ. V dropped 0 bases and J dropped 3; count of bases not matched to a gene: 4. CDR3 region: CASSQESTSGYEQYF. In nucleotides, the CDR3 is TGTGCCAGCAGCCAAGAAAGCACTAGCGGCTACGAGCAGTACTTC.

This chain joins TRBV20-1 and TRBJ2-3; 10 bases line up with TRBD2. The junction had 2 bases not matched to a gene; V was cut back by 5 bases and J by 0 bases. The CDR3 spans 14 residues. Germline assignment: CDR1 DFQATT and CDR2 SNEGSKA (reference sequence). The CDR3 coding sequence is TGCAGTGCTGAACTAGCGGGGAGCACAGATACGCAGTATTTT. Its translation: CSAELAGSTDTQYF.

This clonotype was counted a few times. V usage is TRBV15 and J usage is TRBJ1-1; no clear D. Per germline, CDR1 LNHNV and CDR2 YYDKDF (reference sequence). CDR3 length equals 14 residues. V was pared by 5 bases and J by 1 base, with 11 bases between. The CDR3 loop reads CATSRGHGNTEAFF. In DNA, the CDR3 is TGTGCCACCAGCCGAGGGCACGGGAACACTGAAGCTTTCTTT.

Only a few counts were recorded for this clonotype. This chain connects TRBV7-2 to TRBJ2-5; D might be TRBD1 (5 bases). CDR1 and CDR2 (germline): SGHTA, FQGNSA. The V end was cut by 5 bases, the J end by 2 bases, with 15 bases between. This CDR3 spans 15 amino acids. CDR3 loop: CASSPSVGAQETQYF. In DNA form, the CDR3 reads TGTGCCAGCAGCCCTTCGGTAGGGGCACAAGAGACCCAGTACTTC.

This clonotype was observed a few times. The J gene is TRBJ1-5, the V gene TRBV12-3 or TRBV12-4, with 8 bases aligning to TRBD1. With 6 bases clipped from V and 13 bases from J, the junction kept 8 bases outside the gene matches. The CDR3 covers 12 residues. The CDR3 nucleotides read TGTGCCAGCAGCAAGACAGGGGCTACGCAGCATTTT. This encodes CASSKTGATQHF.

This clonotype has just a few counts. This sequence joins TRBV7-9 and TRBJ1-2; TRBD1 matches at 10 bases. With 0 bases clipped from V and 1 base from J, the junction kept 2 bases outside the gene matches. The CDR3 length is 16 residues. Germline CDR1 and CDR2: SEHNR and FQNEAQ (reference sequence). CDR3 in DNA: TGTGCCAGCAGCTTAGCGCGGGACAGGGGTAACTATGGCTACACCTTC. This sequence encodes CASSLARDRGNYGYTF.

The table lists this clonotype with a few counts. V usage is TRBV12-3 or TRBV12-4 and J usage is TRBJ1-2; 7 bases agree with TRBD1. V lost 1 base and J lost 5; bases outside the gene matches: 7. The CDR3 totals 15 residues. This CDR3 is CASSLGSSTGYGYTF. CDR3 DNA sequence: TGTGCCAGCAGTTTAGGGTCCTCGACAGGGTATGGCTACACCTTC.

The rearrangement links TRBV3-1 to TRBJ2-5; D gene uncertain. Germline loops: CDR1 LGHDT, CDR2 YNNKEL (reference sequence). The CDR3 is 13 residues long. V dropped 2 bases and J dropped 14 bases, with 18 bases sitting between them. The CDR3 sequence: CASSQRTLVGPYF. The CDR3 DNA follows: TGTGCCAGCAGCCAAAGAACCCTAGTGGGCCCCTACTTC.

The CDR3 loop is CASSFTFTDTQYF. CDR3 in DNA: TGTGCCAGCAGCTTTACCTTCACAGATACGCAGTATTTT. This chain connects TRBV7-6 to TRBJ2-3; D uncertain. The CDR3 has 13 residues. Germline lookup yields CDR1 SGHVS and CDR2 FNYEAQ. V lost 3 bases, J lost 2 bases, and 6 bases lay in between. Together with reference TRBV7-6 and TRBJ2-3, the CDR3 gives the full variable domain: GAGVSQSPRYKVTKRGQDVALRCDPISGHVSLYWYRQALGQGPEFLTYFNYEAQQDKSGLPNDRFSAERPEGSISTLTIQRTEQRDSAMYRCASSFTFTDTQYFGPGTRLTVL.

The rearrangement links TRBV9 to TRBJ2-7; D might be TRBD1 (6 bases). V was clipped by 3 bases and J by 3 bases, with 10 bases between them. CDR1 and CDR2 (germline): SGDLS, YYNGEE. The CDR3 is 13 residues long. The CDR3 nucleotides read TGTGCCAGCAGCGGGGACACCTTCTACGAGCAGTACTTC. This sequence encodes CASSGDTFYEQYF. Combining the CDR3 with reference TRBV9 and TRBJ2-7 gives the whole variable domain DSGVTQTPKHLITATGQRVTLRCSPRSGDLSVYWYQQSLDQGLQFLIQYYNGEERAKGNILERFSAQQFPDLHSELNLSSLELGDSALYFCASSGDTFYEQYFGPGTRLTVT.

Regarding this clonotype: One end of the junction fails to match germline, which may point to a read error. The chain combines TRBV28 with TRBJ2-7, with D possibly matching TRBD2 (6 bases). Germline V gene lookup returns CDR1 MDHEN and CDR2 SYDVKM. The CDR3 extends over 12 amino acids. CDR3 in amino acids: CASSFGSGVVDF. In DNA form, the CDR3 reads TGTGCCAGCAGTTTCGGGAGTGGGGTTGTGGACTTC. The whole variable domain, remainder taken from reference TRBV28 and TRBJ2-7, is DVKVTQSSRYLVKRTGEKVFLECVQDMDHENMFWYRQDPGLGLRLIYFSYDVKMKEKGDIPEGYSVSREKKERFSLILESASTNQTSMYLCASSFGSGVVDFGPGTRLTVT.

This clonotype was counted only a few times. The J gene is TRBJ1-6, the V gene TRBV6-1; the D is unclear. The CDR3 spans 15 residues. Germline V gene sequence: CDR1 MNHNS, CDR2 SASEGT. The V end was cut by 8 bases, the J end by 7 bases, with 18 bases between. The CDR3 is CASQRRAAGNSPLHF. The CDR3 nucleotides read TGTGCCAGCCAAAGGAGGGCAGCGGGGAATTCACCCCTCCACTTT.

The chain combines TRBV3-1 with TRBJ1-4; D unclear. V was pared by 1 base and J by 2 bases, with 11 bases between. CDR1 is LGHDT, CDR2 YNNKEL, per germline (reference sequence). This CDR3 is 16 amino acids long. In DNA form, the CDR3 reads TGTGCCAGCAGCCAAGGCGGTAGCGCGACTAATGAAAAACTGTTTTTT. Protein sequence: CASSQGGSATNEKLFF.

The chain recombines TRBV2 with TRBJ1-2; D may be TRBD1 (6 bases). Trimming took 5 bases from V and 7 from J, leaving 20 bases between them. Germline V gene sequence: CDR1 SNHLY, CDR2 FYNNEI. The CDR3 is 15 residues long. The CDR3 DNA is TGTGCCAGCAGTAAAGAAACAGGGAGAGTGTCTGGCTACACCTTC. As protein: CASSKETGRVSGYTF.

The J gene is TRBJ1-4, the V gene TRBV29-1; a possible D gene is TRBD1 (5 bases). Per germline, CDR1 SQVTM and CDR2 ANQGSEA. V was clipped by 7 bases and J by 3 bases, with 12 bases between them. The CDR3 covers 13 residues. The chain's CDR3 is CSGRRGANEKLFF. The CDR3 DNA reads TGCAGCGGCCGGCGGGGCGCTAATGAAAAACTGTTTTTT.

This clonotype came up a few times. The chain links TRBV5-1 to TRBJ1-2, with D possibly TRBD1 on 5 matching bases. This CDR3 spans 15 amino acids. Trimming cost V 4 bases and J 3 bases, with 16 bases left between them. From germline, CDR1 is SGHRS and CDR2 YFSETQ. The chain's CDR3 is CASSETGGTDYGYTF. The CDR3 DNA reads as TGCGCCAGCAGCGAAACAGGTGGCACAGACTATGGCTACACCTTC. Based on the CDR3 plus reference TRBV5-1 and TRBJ1-2, the full variable domain is KAGVTQTPRYLIKTRGQQVTLSCSPISGHRSVSWYQQTPGQGLQFLFEYFSETQRNKGNFPGRFSGRQFSNSRSEMNVSTLELGDSALYLCASSETGGTDYGYTFGSGTRLTVV.

Turning to this clonotype: The germline gene is not matched at one end of the junction; a read error may be the cause. The chain combines TRBV10-3 with TRBJ1-1; tentatively, D is TRBD1 (5 bases). Germline-derived CDR1 and CDR2 are ENHRY and SYGVKD. The CDR3 length is 17 residues. The CDR3 here is CALRDEPVFPADTEAFF. The CDR3 nucleotides are TGTGCCCTCAGGGATGAGCCCGTCTTCCCGGCGGACACTGAAGCTTTCTTT.

This clonotype was seen only a few times. The chain uses TRBV20-1 and TRBJ2-7, with TRBD1 matching 9 bases. CDR3 length: 13 residues. V trimming: 3 bases; J trimming: 7 bases; junction bases outside the gene matches: 7. Germline V gives CDR1 DFQATT, CDR2 SNEGSKA (reference sequence). CDR3: CSASRDRVGEQYF. In DNA form, the CDR3 reads TGCAGTGCTAGTCGGGACAGGGTGGGAGAGCAGTACTTC.

This chain links TRBV7-2 with TRBJ2-7, with D possibly matching TRBD1 (5 bases). V lost 3 bases, J lost 4 bases, and 10 bases lay in between. The CDR3 has 13 residues. Germline lookup yields CDR1 SGHTA and CDR2 FQGNSA. In nucleotides, the CDR3 is TGTGCCAGCAGCTTTTTACAGGTTTACGAGCAGTACTTC. Translating gives CASSFLQVYEQYF.